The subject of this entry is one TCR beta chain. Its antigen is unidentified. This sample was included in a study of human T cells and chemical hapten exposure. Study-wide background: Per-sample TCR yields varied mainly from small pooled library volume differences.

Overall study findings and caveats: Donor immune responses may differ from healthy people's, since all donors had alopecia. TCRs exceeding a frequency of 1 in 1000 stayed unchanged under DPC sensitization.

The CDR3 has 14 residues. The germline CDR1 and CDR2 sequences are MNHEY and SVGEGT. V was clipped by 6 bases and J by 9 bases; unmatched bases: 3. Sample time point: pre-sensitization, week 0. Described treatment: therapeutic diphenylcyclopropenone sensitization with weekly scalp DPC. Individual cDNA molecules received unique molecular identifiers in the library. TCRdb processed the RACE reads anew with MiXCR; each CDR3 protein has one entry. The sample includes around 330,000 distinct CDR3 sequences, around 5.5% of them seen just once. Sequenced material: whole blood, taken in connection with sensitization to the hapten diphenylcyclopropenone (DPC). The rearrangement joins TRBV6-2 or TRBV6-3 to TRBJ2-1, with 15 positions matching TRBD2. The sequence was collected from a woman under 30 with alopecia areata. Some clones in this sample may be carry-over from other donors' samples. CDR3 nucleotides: TGTGCCAGCAGCTGGACTAGCGGGGGGGTTGAGCAGTTCTTC. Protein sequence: CASSWTSGGVEQFF.